The next 20 T cell receptor beta chains were all read from a single sample in a study of blood T cell repertoires in COVID-19. Clones were read by immunoSEQ multiplex PCR, and TCRdb kept only the in-frame ones, dropping some. This table has 200,000 to 250,000 clones, approximately 85% appearing once. Source material: PBMCs or T cells enriched from blood (not recorded which). The receptors were gathered from a woman in her forties or fifties who had recovered from COVID-19.

The chain has TRBV20-1 and TRBJ2-1; D is perhaps TRBD2 (6 bases). This CDR3 is built from 12 residues. V lost 3 bases and J lost 10, with 13 bases in between. Germline V gives CDR1 DFQATT, CDR2 SNEGSKA (reference sequence). CDR3 bases: TGCAGTGCTAGTGGAGTGGGAGGCGAGCAGTTCTTC. Translating it yields CSASGVGGEQFF.

The sample holds a few counts of this clone. CDR3 nucleotide sequence: TGTGCCAGCAGCGCTAGACAGGGATATGGCTACACCTTC. Translating it yields CASSARQGYGYTF. The chain has TRBV9 and TRBJ1-2, with 7 nucleotides matching TRBD1. Losses at the gene ends were 3 bases for V and 5 bases for J; bases not matched to a gene: 4. The CDR3 totals 13 residues. Per the germline V gene, CDR1 is SGDLS and CDR2 is YYNGEE.

The rearrangement uses TRBV4-2 and TRBJ1-4; D is uncertain. There are 15 residues in the CDR3. Per the germline V gene, CDR1 is LGHNA and CDR2 is YNFKEQ. Trimming stripped 4 bases from V and 4 bases from J, with 13 bases between. The DNA of the CDR3 is TGTGCCAGCAGCCCCGAGGCAGCAATTAATGAAAAACTGTTTTTT. It translates to CASSPEAAINEKLFF.

This chain connects TRBV15 to TRBJ1-5; 8 bases are a match to TRBD1. Germline loops: CDR1 LNHNV, CDR2 YYDKDF (reference sequence). The CDR3 is 18 amino acids. The V gene end was trimmed by 0 bases and the J gene end by 3 bases; junction bases not matched to a gene: 10. CDR3 sequence reads: CATSRDLVTGAPNQPQHF. DNA of the CDR3: TGTGCCACCAGCAGAGATTTGGTGACAGGGGCACCCAATCAGCCCCAGCATTTT.

The rearrangement links TRBV29-1 to TRBJ1-2; D might be TRBD1 (6 bases). The germline V gene encodes CDR1 SQVTM and CDR2 ANQGSEA. This CDR3 comprises 12 residues. The V end was cut by 7 bases, the J end by 4 bases, with 13 bases between. The CDR3 nucleotides are TGCAGCGGTATCGGACAGAGCTATGGCTACACCTTC. Encoded protein: CSGIGQSYGYTF.

This clone was counted a single time. The CDR3 sequence: CSVEDYTEGTQYF. CDR3 bases: TGCAGCGTTGAAGACTACACGGAGGGGACCCAGTACTTC. This sequence joins TRBV29-1 and TRBJ2-5; TRBD2 is a possible D gene (6 bases). Germline V gene sequence: CDR1 SQVTM, CDR2 ANQGSEA. Trimming cost V 0 bases and J 7 bases, with 12 bases left between them. This CDR3 has 13 amino acids.

The chain is built from TRBV27 and TRBJ2-7; D possibly corresponds to TRBD1 (6 bases). CDR1 is MNHEY, CDR2 SMNVEV, per germline (reference sequence). This CDR3 contains 15 residues. V was shortened by 6 bases and J by 1 base, with 16 bases between the two germline ends. This CDR3 reads CASRIGRGSSYEQYF. For the CDR3, the DNA is TGTGCCAGCAGGATCGGCAGGGGCTCATCCTACGAGCAGTACTTC.

The V and J genes are TRBV7-3 and TRBJ2-6, with a possible D match to TRBD1 (5 bases). The CDR3 sequence is 16 residues long. Germline values: CDR1 SGHTA, CDR2 FQGTGA. V lost 4 bases, J lost 3 bases, and 13 bases lay in between. Here the CDR3 reads CASSSPGLSGANVLTF. The CDR3 bases are TGTGCCAGCAGCTCCCCAGGGTTGAGTGGGGCCAACGTCCTGACTTTC.

The J gene is TRBJ1-2, the V gene TRBV19; 11 bases fit TRBD1. V dropped 9 bases and J dropped 4; count of bases not matched to a gene: 1. Germline-derived CDR1 and CDR2 are LNHDA and SQIVND (reference sequence). This CDR3 has 12 residues. CDR3 nucleotide sequence: TGTGCCAGCGGGACAGGGGGCTATGGCTACACCTTC. This sequence encodes CASGTGGYGYTF.

The J gene is TRBJ2-7, the V gene TRBV10-3; TRBD2 matches 9 bases. Germline V lookup: CDR1 ENHRY, CDR2 SYGVKD. This CDR3 comprises 16 residues. After removal of 2 bases from V and 4 bases from J, the junction contained 9 bases not matched to a gene. The CDR3 here is CAISEPNSGRSYEQYF. Written as DNA, the CDR3 is TGTGCCATCAGTGAGCCCAATAGCGGGAGATCGTACGAGCAGTACTTC.

The V call is TRBV21-1, the J call TRBJ1-3. TRBV21-1 is noted as a pseudogene. The CDR3 runs 18 residues. This CDR3 reads CASSKVGEETFSGNTIYF. The CDR3 nucleotides read TGTGCCAGCAGCAAAGTCGGGGAGGAGACCTTCTCTGGAAACACCATATATTTT.

The CDR3 loop is CACGSQNTEAFF. The CDR3 coding sequence is TGTGCCTGTGGCTCGCAGAACACTGAAGCTTTCTTT. This sequence joins TRBV30 and TRBJ1-1; unclear D gene. CDR3 length: 12 amino acids. The V and J ends lost 6 bases and 1 base respectively, with 9 bases between them. Germline CDR1 GTSNPN, CDR2 SVGIG (reference sequence).

The gene calls are TRBV15 and TRBJ2-2; D may be TRBD1 (6 bases). Looked up from germline, CDR1 is LNHNV and CDR2 is YYDKDF (reference sequence). The CDR3 has 16 residues. Between the trimmed V and J ends, which lost 0 bases and 6 bases, there was a span of 14 bases. The CDR3 loop reads CATSRDVTGSSGELFF. DNA for the CDR3: TGTGCCACCAGCAGAGATGTTACAGGGTCGTCCGGGGAGCTGTTTTTT.

This clone was observed once. J is TRBJ2-2 and V is TRBV19, with D possibly being TRBD2 (6 bases). The CDR3 loop spans 15 amino acids. Germline lookup yields CDR1 LNHDA and CDR2 SQIVND (reference sequence). V lost 0 bases, J lost 4 bases, and 9 bases lay in between. The CDR3 sequence: CASSIDGGITGELFF. The CDR3 region has the DNA TGTGCCAGTAGTATAGACGGGGGAATCACCGGGGAGCTGTTTTTT.

The chain couples TRBV19 to TRBJ1-6; TRBD1 matches 7 bases. This CDR3 has 14 residues. Germline V lookup: CDR1 LNHDA, CDR2 SQIVND (reference sequence). V was clipped by 4 bases and J by 15 bases; unmatched bases: 12. The CDR3 DNA reads as TGTGCCAGTAGTAAGATGACAGGGCCCTCGGACCTCCACTTT. It yields the protein CASSKMTGPSDLHF.

The chain carries TRBV9 and TRBJ1-3, with a possible D match to TRBD1 (6 bases). The CDR3 runs 16 residues. Trimming left V 0 bases short and J 3 bases short, with 13 bases between. The germline V gene encodes CDR1 SGDLS and CDR2 YYNGEE. CDR3 bases: TGTGCCAGCAGCGTAGCTCGGGGGGCGAATGGAAACACCATATATTTT. It encodes CASSVARGANGNTIYF.

The DNA for the CDR3 is TGTGCCAGCGGGGCCGGGACAGGGGTCGGAGAGCAGTACTTC. This encodes CASGAGTGVGEQYF. The chain links TRBV2 to TRBJ2-7, with TRBD1 identical over 10 bases. This CDR3 spans 14 amino acids. V was clipped by 8 bases and J by 7 bases; unmatched bases: 11. Per the germline V gene, CDR1 is SNHLY and CDR2 is FYNNEI.

CDR3 coding DNA: TGTGCCAGCAGCTCGCAGGGTGGTGGCACAGATACGCAGTATTTT. Its protein is CASSSQGGGTDTQYF. The rearrangement links TRBV11-2 to TRBJ2-3; tentatively, D is TRBD1 (5 bases). The CDR3 is made up of 15 amino acids. Per the germline V gene, CDR1 is SGHAT and CDR2 is FQNNGV. Trimming removed 4 bases at V and 1 base at J, with 12 bases between. The full variable domain, with the rest looked up from reference TRBV11-2 and TRBJ2-3, is EAGVAQSPRYKIIEKRQSVAFWCNPISGHATLYWYQQILGQGPKLLIQFQNNGVVDDSQLPKDRFSAERLKGVDSTLKIQPAKLEDSAVYLCASSSQGGGTDTQYFGPGTRLTVL.

The chain carries TRBV7-2 and TRBJ1-1; D may be TRBD1 (5 bases). This CDR3 region has 15 residues. The germline V gene encodes CDR1 SGHTA and CDR2 FQGNSA. The ends were cut back, 4 bases at V and 5 bases at J, with 17 bases in the middle. CDR3 coding DNA: TGTGCCAGCAGCTCTGGGGGGGGTGTGGGAACTGAAGCTTTCTTT. Translated: CASSSGGGVGTEAFF.

The chain carries TRBV6-2 or TRBV6-3 and TRBJ2-1; no reliable D call. This CDR3 has 13 amino acids. V was pared by 2 bases and J by 8 bases, with 10 bases between. Germline V gives CDR1 MNHEY, CDR2 SVGEGT. CDR3 in DNA: TGTGCCAGCAGTTACGTTAATAGCCATGAGCAGTTCTTC. Its translation: CASSYVNSHEQFF.